The 9 T cell receptor beta chains below were found in one sample sequenced in a study of control samples from healthy donors and cancer patients. TCRdb's table, derived via immunoSEQ multiplex PCR, lists solely in-frame clones and lacks some. The sample shows roughly 190,000 clones, 91% of them seen only once. The source material was blood. The receptors here all came from a man aged 25-45 years in good health.

J is TRBJ1-2 and V is TRBV5-4; no firm D call. CDR1 is SGHNT, CDR2 YYREEE, per germline (reference sequence). The ends were cut back, 0 bases at V and 3 bases at J, with 9 bases in the middle. CDR3 length: 14 amino acids. The CDR3 spells CASSLAGVDYGYTF. For the CDR3, the DNA is TGTGCCAGCAGCTTGGCTGGCGTTGACTATGGCTACACCTTC.

The gene calls are TRBV27 and TRBJ1-2, with D perhaps matching TRBD1 (5 bases). The CDR3 length is 15 residues. V was clipped by 6 bases and J by 2 bases, with 16 bases between them. Germline V gene data show CDR1 as MNHEY and CDR2 as SMNVEV (reference sequence). The CDR3 here is CASSPSRDGNYGYTF. CDR3 sequence (DNA): TGTGCCAGCAGCCCCAGCCGGGACGGGAACTATGGCTACACCTTC.

The chain couples TRBV5-4 to TRBJ2-1; 9 nucleotides line up with TRBD2. Unmatched junction bases numbered 4, after V lost 2 bases and J lost 10 bases. Germline-derived CDR1 and CDR2 are SGHNT and YYREEE (reference sequence). The CDR3 loop spans 13 amino acids. The CDR3 DNA is TGTGCCAGCAGCTTTGCGGGGGGGCCCGAGCAGTTCTTC. Amino acid sequence: CASSFAGGPEQFF.

The V gene is TRBV19, the J gene TRBJ2-1; maybe TRBD1 (5 bases). The V gene lost 5 bases and the J gene lost 5 bases, with 19 bases spanning the gap. The germline V gene encodes CDR1 LNHDA and CDR2 SQIVND (reference sequence). The CDR3 runs to 16 residues. CDR3 residues: CASSSSDTLNHNEQFF. CDR3 nucleotides: TGTGCCAGTAGTTCCTCGGACACCTTAAACCACAATGAGCAGTTCTTC.

The chain is built from TRBV30 and TRBJ1-2, with 7 bases lining up with TRBD1. Trimming removed 2 bases from V and 3 bases from J; junction bases left unmatched: 0. Per the germline V gene, CDR1 is GTSNPN and CDR2 is SVGIG (reference sequence). The CDR3 has 12 residues. CDR3 nucleotides: TGTGCCTGGAGTACAGGGGACTATGGCTACACCTTC. This sequence encodes CAWSTGDYGYTF.

The V call is TRBV7-9, the J call TRBJ2-1; tentatively, D is TRBD1 (5 bases). V was trimmed by 5 bases and J by 1 base, leaving 12 bases between them. This CDR3 has 15 amino acids. Germline V gives CDR1 SEHNR, CDR2 FQNEAQ (reference sequence). The CDR3 region has the DNA TGTGCCAGCAGCCTAACAGGTGGATCCTACAATGAGCAGTTCTTC. Encoded protein: CASSLTGGSYNEQFF.

The J gene is TRBJ2-1, the V gene TRBV19; D is tentatively TRBD1 or TRBD2 (6 bases each). From germline, CDR1 is LNHDA and CDR2 SQIVND (reference sequence). This CDR3 is built from 18 residues. V lost 1 base, J lost 0 bases, and 16 bases lay in between. CDR3 nucleotide sequence: TGTGCCAGTAGTATAGCCAGGTACGGGGGCAGCTCCTACAATGAGCAGTTCTTC. Protein: CASSIARYGGSSYNEQFF.

The V call is TRBV4-1, the J call TRBJ2-6; a possible D gene is TRBD2 (5 bases). Trimming removed 2 bases from V and 2 bases from J, with 13 bases in between. Germline values: CDR1 MGHRA, CDR2 YSYEKL. The CDR3 has 17 residues. Here the CDR3 reads CASSQPGNPPGANVLTF. The CDR3, as DNA: TGCGCCAGCAGCCAACCGGGAAACCCTCCTGGGGCCAACGTCCTGACTTTC.

The chain joins TRBV4-1 to TRBJ1-1, with D unclear. Germline-derived CDR1 and CDR2 are MGHRA and YSYEKL. CDR3 size: 15 residues. The V end was cut by 0 bases, the J end by 7 bases, with 15 bases between. CDR3 protein: CASSQEEDYHLEAFF. As DNA, the CDR3 is TGCGCCAGCAGCCAAGAAGAGGATTATCACCTTGAAGCTTTCTTT.